These 13 T cell receptor beta chains came from one sample sequenced in a study of blood T cell repertoires in COVID-19. The data were produced by immunoSEQ multiplex PCR, yet TCRdb's version contains in-frame clones alone and is incomplete. Of 90,000 to 100,000 clones in the sample, 75% to 85% were seen once. The sequenced sample was peripheral blood. All receptors come from a man aged 60 to 69 with acute or convalescent COVID-19.

V usage is TRBV9 and J usage is TRBJ2-2; 11 nucleotides agree with TRBD2. The junction had 19 bases not matched to a gene; V was cut back by 3 bases and J by 3 bases. Germline values: CDR1 SGDLS, CDR2 YYNGEE. The CDR3 has 21 residues. The CDR3 sequence is CASSALGQGVRTSGHTGELFF. CDR3 sequence (DNA): TGTGCCAGCAGCGCCCTCGGGCAGGGGGTGAGGACTAGCGGGCACACCGGGGAGCTGTTTTTT.

The chain uses TRBV2 and TRBJ1-1; a possible D gene is TRBD1 (5 bases). The germline V gene has CDR1 SNHLY and CDR2 FYNNEI. V was cut by 6 bases and J by 10 bases, with 18 bases left in between. The CDR3 loop spans 13 amino acids. CDR3 sequence (DNA): TGTGCCAGCAGCGCCAGCTCCCTCGGGGGAGCTTTCTTT. This codes for CASSASSLGGAFF.

The chain has TRBV7-9 and TRBJ2-2, with 7 nucleotides matching TRBD1. Germline V lookup: CDR1 SEHNR, CDR2 FQNEAQ (reference sequence). The CDR3 has 16 residues. V lost 4 bases and J lost 4; bases outside the gene matches: 9. In nucleotides, the CDR3 is TGTGCCAGCAGCTCGACAGTAACAGGGGTCACCGGGGAGCTGTTTTTT. Its protein product is CASSSTVTGVTGELFF. Full variable domain (outside the CDR3, taken from reference TRBV7-9 and TRBJ2-2): DTGVSQNPRHKITKRGQNVTFRCDPISEHNRLYWYRQTLGQGPEFLTYFQNEAQLEKSRLLSDRFSAERPKGSFSTLEIQRTEQGDSAMYLCASSSTVTGVTGELFFGEGSRLTVL.

This clone was counted a few times. This rearrangement joins TRBV18 to TRBJ1-1; 7 bases align to TRBD1. This CDR3 has 14 amino acids. The V gene's germline CDR1 is KGHSH and CDR2 LQKENI. The V gene end was trimmed by 6 bases and the J gene end by 5 bases; junction bases not matched to a gene: 9. The CDR3 region is CASSLQGRQTEAFF. DNA of the CDR3: TGTGCCAGCTCCCTACAGGGGAGGCAGACTGAAGCTTTCTTT.

The genes are TRBV3-1 (or the pseudogene TRBV3-2) and TRBJ2-5, with 8 bases matching TRBD2. V was pared by 1 base and J by 5 bases, with 12 bases of the junction left unmatched. The CDR3 extends over 17 amino acids. Germline V gene data show CDR1 as LGHDT and CDR2 as YNNKEL (reference sequence). The CDR3 coding sequence is TGTGCCAGCAGCCAAGCGCGAGCGGGGGTGCTAGTGGAGACCCAGTACTTC. It translates to CASSQARAGVLVETQYF.

Regarding this clone: Other nucleotide sequences in the sample specify the same CDR3. DNA for the CDR3: TGCGCCAGCAGCTTCGGGACAGATACGCAGTATTTT. Its translation: CASSFGTDTQYF. The rearrangement links TRBV5-1 to TRBJ2-3; D call uncertain. With 2 bases removed from V and 3 bases from J, the gap between germline ends came to 4 bases. Looked up from germline, CDR1 is SGHRS and CDR2 is YFSETQ. This CDR3 spans 12 amino acids.

This clone showed up just once. CDR3 nucleotides: TGTGCCAGCAGCCAGACTAGCGGGAGGGAAAATGAGCAGTTCTTC. Its protein product is CASSQTSGRENEQFF. This sequence joins TRBV5-4 and TRBJ2-1; 14 bases fit TRBD2. V was pared by 4 bases and J by 7 bases, with 4 bases of the junction left unmatched. The V gene's germline CDR1 is SGHNT and CDR2 YYREEE (reference sequence). The CDR3 is 15 amino acids.

This clone was seen a few times. The chain has TRBV11-2 and TRBJ2-7; D may be TRBD2 (6 bases). The length of the CDR3 is 14 residues. Germline CDR1 and CDR2: SGHAT and FQNNGV. V lost 0 bases, J lost 3 bases, and 9 bases lay in between. CDR3 sequence: CASSLDSGDYEQYF. The CDR3 DNA sequence: TGTGCCAGCAGCTTAGACTCGGGGGACTACGAGCAGTACTTC.

The V and J genes are TRBV28 and TRBJ2-7; D possibly corresponds to TRBD1 (6 bases). CDR1 and CDR2 (germline): MDHEN, SYDVKM. Trimming stripped 2 bases from V and 2 bases from J, with 13 bases between. This CDR3 comprises 15 residues. The DNA of the CDR3 is TGTGCCAGCAGTTTAGCGACAGGCAGCGCCTACGAGCAGTACGTC. As protein: CASSLATGSAYEQYV.

The chain is built from TRBV7-2 and TRBJ2-1, with D tentatively TRBD2 (5 bases). CDR1 is SGHTA, CDR2 FQGNSA, per germline. The CDR3 loop spans 17 amino acids. The germline V and J ends were trimmed by 4 bases and 1 base, with 17 bases remaining between them. The CDR3 nucleotides are TGTGCCAGCAGCTCCTCCCTACTAGTATGGTCCTACAATGAGCAGTTCTTC. The encoded protein is CASSSSLLVWSYNEQFF.

This chain joins TRBV6-6 and TRBJ1-6; D possibly corresponds to TRBD1 (5 bases). Trimming left V 6 bases short and J 5 bases short, with 14 bases between. Germline V gene sequence: CDR1 MNHNY, CDR2 SVGAGI (reference sequence). The CDR3 sequence is 15 residues long. The CDR3 here is CASSRTSVDNSPLHF. The CDR3 nucleotides read TGTGCCAGCAGCCGGACATCCGTGGATAATTCACCCCTCCACTTT.

This chain uses TRBV4-1 with TRBJ1-2; 7 bases agree with TRBD1. The germline V gene has CDR1 MGHRA and CDR2 YSYEKL. Trimming took 4 bases from V and 10 from J; bases not matched to a gene: 3. The CDR3 runs to 11 residues. The CDR3 DNA sequence: TGCGCCAGCAGCCGTGACAGGGCCTACACCTTC. Its translation: CASSRDRAYTF.

The gene calls are TRBV6-5 and TRBJ1-6, with D possibly TRBD1 on 5 matching bases. Germline CDR1 reads MNHEY; CDR2 reads SVGAGI. This CDR3 has 14 amino acids. V lost 6 bases to trimming and J lost 10 bases, with 16 bases between them. This CDR3 is CASSFPQRGSPLHF. CDR3 coding DNA: TGTGCCAGCAGCTTTCCCCAAAGGGGATCACCCCTCCACTTT.